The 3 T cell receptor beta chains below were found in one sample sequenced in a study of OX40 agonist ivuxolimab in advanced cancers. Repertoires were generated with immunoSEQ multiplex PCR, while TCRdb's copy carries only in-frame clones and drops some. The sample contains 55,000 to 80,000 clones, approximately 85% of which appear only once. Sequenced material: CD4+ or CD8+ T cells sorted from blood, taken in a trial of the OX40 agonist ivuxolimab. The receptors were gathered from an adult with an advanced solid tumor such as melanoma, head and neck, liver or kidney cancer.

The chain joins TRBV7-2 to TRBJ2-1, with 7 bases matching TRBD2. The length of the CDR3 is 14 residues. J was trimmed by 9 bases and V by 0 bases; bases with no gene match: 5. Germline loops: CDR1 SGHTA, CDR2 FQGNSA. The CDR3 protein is CASSLAGGYGEQFF. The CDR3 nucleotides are TGTGCCAGCAGCTTAGCGGGGGGGTACGGTGAGCAGTTCTTC.

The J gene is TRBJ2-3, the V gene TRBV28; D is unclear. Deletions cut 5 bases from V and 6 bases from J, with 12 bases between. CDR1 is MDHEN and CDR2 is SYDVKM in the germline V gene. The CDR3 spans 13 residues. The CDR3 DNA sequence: TGTGCCAGCAGTCGGACCCGATCGGATACGCAGTATTTT. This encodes CASSRTRSDTQYF.

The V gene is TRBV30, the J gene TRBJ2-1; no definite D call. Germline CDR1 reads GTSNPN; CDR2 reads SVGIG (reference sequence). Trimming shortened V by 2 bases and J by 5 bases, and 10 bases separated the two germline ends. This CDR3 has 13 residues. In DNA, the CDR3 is TGTGCCTGGAGTCAAAGTAGAAACAATGAGCAGTTCTTC. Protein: CAWSQSRNNEQFF. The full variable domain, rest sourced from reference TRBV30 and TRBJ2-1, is SQTIHQWPATLVQPVGSPLSLECTVEGTSNPNLYWYRQAAGRGLQLLFYSVGIGQISSEVPQNLSASRPQDRQFILSSKKLLLSDSGFYLCAWSQSRNNEQFFGPGTRLTVL.